This note documents a single TCR beta chain sequence. The antigen remains unidentified. The germline gives CDR1 DFQATT, CDR2 SNEGSKA (reference sequence). After removal of 6 bases from V and 2 bases from J, the junction contained 4 bases not matched to a gene. The CDR3 is 13 residues long. The use of a sample-barcoded 5' primer and a J-beta primer mix characterized a second PCR of about 7 to 12 cycles. MiXCR, applied by TCRdb to the 5' RACE reads, yields one record per CDR3 protein. The table records around 1.5 million distinct CDR3 sequences, around 35% of them present only once. These data belong to a study of blood T cells in healthy people across ages. Study-level findings and limits: Estimated diversity that came from one million T cells was considered an underestimate. A roughly linear fall in TCR beta diversity per million T cells was seen with increasing age. Versus aged donors, long-lived donors had higher diversity and more naive CD4+ cells.

The authors isolated at least 6 million PBMCs per sample. The receptor's source is a woman aged 25 to 39 in good health. Material for sequencing was blood. The V gene is TRBV20-1, the J gene TRBJ2-7, with 10 bases matching TRBD2. The CDR3 region has the DNA TGCAGTGCCCCAAGCGGGAGGGCCTACGAGCAGTACTTC. It translates to CSAPSGRAYEQYF.